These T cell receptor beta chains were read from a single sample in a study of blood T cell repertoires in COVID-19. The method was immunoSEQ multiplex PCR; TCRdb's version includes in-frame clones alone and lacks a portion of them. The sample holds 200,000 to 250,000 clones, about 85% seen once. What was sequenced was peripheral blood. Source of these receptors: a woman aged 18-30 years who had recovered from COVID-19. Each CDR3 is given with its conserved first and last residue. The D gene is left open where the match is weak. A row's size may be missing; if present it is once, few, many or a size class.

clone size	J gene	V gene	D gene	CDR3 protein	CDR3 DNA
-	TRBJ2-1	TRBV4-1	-	CASSQGLLGNEQFF	TGCGCCAGCAGCCAGGGCCTACTGGGTAATGAGCAGTTCTTC
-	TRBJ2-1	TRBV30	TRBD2	CAWSTGTSYNEQFF	TGTGCCTGGAGTACCGGGACTAGCTACAATGAGCAGTTCTTC
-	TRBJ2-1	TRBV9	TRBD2	CASSFAAGDNEQFF	TGTGCCAGCAGCTTTGCAGCGGGAGACAATGAGCAGTTCTTC
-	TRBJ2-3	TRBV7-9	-	CASSPHRDTDTQYF	TGTGCCAGCAGTCCTCACAGGGACACAGATACGCAGTATTTT
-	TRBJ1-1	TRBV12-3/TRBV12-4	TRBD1	CASSSTGGTEAFF	TGTGCCAGCAGTTCCACAGGGGGGACTGAAGCTTTCTTT
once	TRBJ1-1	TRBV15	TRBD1	CATDGTGVGTEAFF	TGTGCCACCGACGGGACAGGCGTGGGCACTGAAGCTTTCTTT
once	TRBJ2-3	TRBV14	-	CASSHSPDTQYF	TGTGCCAGCAGCCATTCTCCAGATACGCAGTATTTT
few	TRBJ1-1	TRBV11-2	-	CASSSKEGMNTEAFF	TGTGCCAGCAGCTCTAAGGAGGGGATGAACACTGAAGCTTTCTTT
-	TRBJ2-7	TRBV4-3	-	CASSQKKGLSSYEQYF	TGCGCCAGCAGCCAAAAAAAGGGGCTCAGCTCCTACGAGCAGTACTTC
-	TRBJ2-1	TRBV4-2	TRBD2	CASSQRLAGGPSEQFF	TGTGCCAGCAGCCAGCGACTAGCGGGAGGGCCTAGTGAGCAGTTCTTC
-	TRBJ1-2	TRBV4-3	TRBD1	CASSQDPGQPYGYTF	TGCGCCAGCAGCCAAGACCCGGGACAGCCCTATGGCTACACCTTC
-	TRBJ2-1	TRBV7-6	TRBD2	CASSLLGLAGGIHNEQFF	TGTGCCAGCAGCTTATTGGGACTAGCGGGAGGTATCCACAATGAGCAGTTCTTC
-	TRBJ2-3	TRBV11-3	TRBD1	CASSLGRGQGVLDTQYF	TGTGCCAGCAGCTTAGGCCGGGGACAGGGAGTTTTGGATACGCAGTATTTT
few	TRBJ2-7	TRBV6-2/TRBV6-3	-	CASSYPSYEQYF	TGTGCCAGCAGTTACCCTTCCTACGAGCAGTACTTC
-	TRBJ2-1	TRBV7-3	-	CASSLTGPLSTNRASYNEQFF	TGTGCCAGCAGCTTAACTGGGCCATTAAGCACCAACAGGGCCTCCTACAATGAGCAGTTCTTC
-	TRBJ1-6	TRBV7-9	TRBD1	CASSPIRGQLGDNSPLHF	TGTGCCAGCAGCCCTATACGGGGACAGTTAGGGGATAATTCACCCCTCCACTTT
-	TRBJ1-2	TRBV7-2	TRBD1	CASSFRQGALANYGYTF	TGTGCCAGCAGCTTCCGACAGGGGGCGTTAGCTAACTATGGCTACACCTTC
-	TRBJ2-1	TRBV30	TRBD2	CAWSSPGTSGEQFF	TGTGCCTGGAGTTCTCCCGGGACTAGCGGCGAGCAGTTCTTC
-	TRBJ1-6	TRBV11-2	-	CASSLEGAFIYNSPLHF	TGTGCCAGCAGCTTAGAAGGGGCCTTTATTTATAATTCACCCCTCCACTTT
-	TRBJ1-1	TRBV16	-	CASSYITEAFF	TGTGCCAGCAGCTATATCACTGAAGCTTTCTTT
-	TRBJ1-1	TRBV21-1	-	CASSKALEGWNTEAFF	TGTGCCAGCAGCAAAGCGCTTGAGGGATGGAACACTGAAGCTTTCTTT
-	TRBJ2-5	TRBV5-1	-	CASSLGAGGETQYF	TGCGCCAGCAGCTTAGGCGCGGGCGGAGAGACCCAGTACTTC
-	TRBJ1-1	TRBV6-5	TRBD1	CASTHAGGRTEAFF	TGTGCCAGCACCCATGCAGGGGGCAGGACTGAAGCTTTCTTT
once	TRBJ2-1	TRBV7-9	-	CASSLGGRAGPPYNEQFF	TGTGCCAGCAGCTTAGGGGGTAGGGCGGGACCACCCTACAATGAGCAGTTCTTC
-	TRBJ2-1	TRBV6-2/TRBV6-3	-	CASSYSGDPYPGYNEQFF	TGTGCCAGCAGTTACTCTGGGGATCCCTACCCGGGGTACAATGAGCAGTTCTTC
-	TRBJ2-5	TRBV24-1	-	CATSGAGQETQYF	TGTGCCACCAGTGGTGCGGGACAAGAGACCCAGTACTTC
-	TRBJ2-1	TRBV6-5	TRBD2	CASSYVQRDGNEQFF	TGTGCCAGCAGTTACGTACAGCGGGACGGCAATGAGCAGTTCTTC
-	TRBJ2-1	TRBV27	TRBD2	CASSRAGGLENEQFF	TGTGCCAGCAGTCGGGCGGGAGGGCTAGAGAATGAGCAGTTCTTC
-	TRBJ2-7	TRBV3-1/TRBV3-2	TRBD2	CASSQASGGTYEQYF	TGTGCCAGCAGCCAAGCTAGCGGGGGGACCTACGAGCAGTACTTC
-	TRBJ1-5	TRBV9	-	CASSTGGSNQPQHF	TGTGCCAGTTCTACCGGGGGGAGCAATCAGCCCCAGCATTTT
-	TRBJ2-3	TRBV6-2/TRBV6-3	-	CASSSLTHTDTQYF	TGTGCCAGCAGTTCGTTAACTCACACAGATACGCAGTATTTT
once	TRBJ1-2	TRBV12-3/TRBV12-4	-	CASTGGADYGYTF	TGTGCCAGCACCGGGGGGGCAGACTATGGCTACACCTTC
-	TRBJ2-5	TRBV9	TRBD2	CASSVGGLADKSKETQYF	TGTGCCAGCAGCGTAGGCGGACTAGCGGACAAGTCAAAAGAGACCCAGTACTTC
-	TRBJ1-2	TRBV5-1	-	CASKPVPDNYGYTF	TGCGCCAGCAAACCGGTCCCCGATAACTATGGCTACACCTTC
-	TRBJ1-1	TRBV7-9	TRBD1	CASSWGTANTEAFF	TGTGCCAGCAGCTGGGGGACAGCGAACACTGAAGCTTTCTTT
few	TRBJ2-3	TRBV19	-	CASSPGDHTQYF	TGTGCCAGTAGCCCCGGGGATCATACGCAGTATTTT
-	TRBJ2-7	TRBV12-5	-	CASGLVTGTGEQYF	TGTGCTAGTGGTTTGGTGACTGGTACTGGAGAGCAGTACTTC
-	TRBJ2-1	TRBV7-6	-	CASSSRQANEQFF	TGTGCCAGCAGCTCCCGCCAGGCCAATGAGCAGTTCTTC
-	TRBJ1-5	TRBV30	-	CAWSLGVNQPQHF	TGTGCCTGGAGTCTAGGGGTTAATCAGCCCCAGCATTTT
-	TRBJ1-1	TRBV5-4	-	CASSLGPNKNTEAFF	TGTGCCAGCAGCTTGGGCCCAAACAAGAACACTGAAGCTTTCTTT
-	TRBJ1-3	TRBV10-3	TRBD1	CAAGDRDTSGNTIYF	TGTGCCGCAGGCGACAGGGATACCTCTGGAAATACCATATATTTT
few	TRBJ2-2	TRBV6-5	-	CASSYSSNTGELFF	TGTGCCAGCAGTTACTCGAGCAACACCGGGGAGCTGTTTTTT
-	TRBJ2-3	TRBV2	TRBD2	CASRGLAGGTDTQYF	TGTGCCAGCAGGGGACTAGCGGGTGGCACAGATACGCAGTATTTT
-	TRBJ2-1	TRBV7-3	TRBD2	CASSTNLAGAGVEQFF	TGTGCCAGCAGCACGAATTTAGCGGGAGCGGGGGTTGAGCAGTTCTTC
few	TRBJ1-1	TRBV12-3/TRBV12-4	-	CASSNLRDTEAFF	TGTGCCAGCAGCAATTTACGGGACACTGAAGCTTTCTTT
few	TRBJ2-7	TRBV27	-	CASSLGGRGYEQYF	TGTGCCAGCTCCTTAGGGGGACGAGGCTACGAGCAGTACTTC
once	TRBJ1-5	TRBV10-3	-	CAISEGQPKGIQPQHF	TGTGCCATCAGTGAGGGGCAACCCAAAGGCATCCAGCCCCAGCATTTT
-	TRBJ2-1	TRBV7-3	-	CASSPDTNEQFF	TGTGCCAGCAGCCCGGACACGAATGAGCAGTTCTTC
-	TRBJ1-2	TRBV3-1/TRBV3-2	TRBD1	CASSPPGTGSNGYTF	TGTGCCAGCAGCCCCCCTGGGACAGGGTCGAATGGCTACACCTTC
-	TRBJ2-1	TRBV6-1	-	CASSAPRASSYNEQFF	TGTGCCAGCAGTGCTCCCAGGGCGAGCTCCTACAATGAGCAGTTCTTC
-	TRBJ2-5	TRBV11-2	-	CASSPRGWGDAGETQYF	TGTGCCAGCAGCCCCCGAGGGTGGGGGGATGCAGGGGAGACCCAGTACTTC
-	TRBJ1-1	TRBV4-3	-	CASSQDRRVGGTEAFF	TGCGCCAGCAGCCAAGATCGTCGGGTCGGTGGCACTGAAGCTTTCTTT
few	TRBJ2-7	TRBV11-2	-	CASTVGQRAHEQYF	TGTGCCAGCACAGTAGGACAGAGAGCCCACGAGCAGTACTTC
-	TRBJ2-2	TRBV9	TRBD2	CASSATRAGGDVGELFF	TGTGCCAGCAGCGCCACCCGAGCGGGAGGCGATGTCGGGGAGCTGTTTTTT
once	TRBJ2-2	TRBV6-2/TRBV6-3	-	CASSYSEVSGELFF	TGTGCCAGCAGTTACTCTGAGGTCTCCGGGGAGCTGTTTTTT
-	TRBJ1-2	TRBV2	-	CASSEARQGLGYTF	TGTGCCAGCAGTGAAGCGCGGCAGGGTCTTGGCTACACCTTC
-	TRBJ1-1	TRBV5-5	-	CASSISLMNTEAFF	TGTGCCAGCAGCATCAGTCTCATGAACACTGAAGCTTTCTTT
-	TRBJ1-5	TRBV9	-	CASSVGPDQPQHF	TGTGCCAGCAGCGTAGGTCCGGATCAGCCCCAGCATTTT
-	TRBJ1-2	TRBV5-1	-	CASSDTGLNYGYTF	TGCGCCAGCAGCGACACGGGGTTAAACTATGGCTACACCTTC